The 22 T cell receptor beta chains reported below all come from one sample, sequenced in a study of blood T cell repertoires in COVID-19. Method: immunoSEQ multiplex PCR; TCRdb's copy keeps in-frame clones and lacks some. The sample contains 250,000 or so clones, over 75% of which appear only once. Sequencing was done on a sample of peripheral blood. The receptor set was obtained from a woman between 25 and 40 years old with acute or convalescent COVID-19.

V gene TRBV18 combines with J gene TRBJ2-3; 13 positions match TRBD2. Germline V CDR1 and CDR2: KGHSH, LQKENI. With 4 bases clipped from V and 0 bases from J, the junction kept 13 bases outside the gene matches. The CDR3 contains 20 residues. The CDR3 DNA follows: TGTGCCAGCTCACTAGTGGGACTAGCGGGAACCCCACGGAGCACAGATACGCAGTATTTT. The encoded protein is CASSLVGLAGTPRSTDTQYF.

This chain joins TRBV9 and TRBJ1-4; D might be TRBD1 (6 bases). The V and J ends lost 2 bases and 8 bases respectively, with 19 bases between them. Per the germline V gene, CDR1 is SGDLS and CDR2 is YYNGEE. The CDR3 runs to 16 residues. CDR3 DNA: TGTGCCAGCAGCGTCTCAGGACAGTCTCTTATGGAAAAACTGTTTTTT. Protein product: CASSVSGQSLMEKLFF.

This clone turned up a few times. The chain links TRBV19 to TRBJ1-1; a weak D match, TRBD1 (5 bases). The germline V gene encodes CDR1 LNHDA and CDR2 SQIVND (reference sequence). The ends were cut back, 6 bases at V and 4 bases at J, with 15 bases in the middle. The CDR3 has 14 residues. CDR3 sequence reads: CASRINQGPTEAFF. In nucleotides, the CDR3 is TGTGCCAGTAGAATAAATCAGGGCCCCACTGAAGCTTTCTTT.

Only one count was recorded for this clone. The chain employs TRBV20-1 and TRBJ2-1, with 8 bases identical to TRBD1. The V gene end was trimmed by 3 bases and the J gene end by 4 bases; junction bases not matched to a gene: 8. The CDR3 has 15 residues. The V gene's germline CDR1 is DFQATT and CDR2 SNEGSKA (reference sequence). CDR3 bases: TGCAGTGCTAGTGGAAGGACAGGGACATACAATGAGCAGTTCTTC. Amino acids: CSASGRTGTYNEQFF.

This rearrangement joins TRBV7-6 to TRBJ2-7; 8 bases are a match to TRBD1. The V and J ends lost 3 bases and 0 bases, in that order; junction bases with no gene match: 4. CDR1 is SGHVS and CDR2 is FNYEAQ in the germline V gene. This CDR3 region has 15 residues. The CDR3 reads CASSLGQETSYEQYF. The CDR3 DNA reads as TGTGCCAGCAGCTTGGGACAGGAGACCTCCTACGAGCAGTACTTC.

The chain uses TRBV7-8 and TRBJ1-2; 9 bases match TRBD1. Per the germline V gene, CDR1 is SGHVS and CDR2 is FQNEAQ. After removal of 5 bases from V and 2 bases from J, the junction contained 12 bases not matched to a gene. The CDR3 extends over 17 amino acids. The CDR3 here is CASSPAGWDRANYGYTF. CDR3 DNA: TGTGCCAGCAGCCCGGCGGGGTGGGACAGGGCCAACTATGGCTACACCTTC.

V gene TRBV30 combines with J gene TRBJ2-2, with D unresolved. There are 13 residues in the CDR3. The germline V gene has CDR1 GTSNPN and CDR2 SVGIG (reference sequence). Trimming removed 0 bases at V and 6 bases at J, with 8 bases between. In nucleotides, the CDR3 is TGTGCCTGGAGTGTGGGTCGGGCCGGGGAGCTGTTTTTT. Residues: CAWSVGRAGELFF. The full variable domain, completed using reference TRBV30 and TRBJ2-2, is SQTIHQWPATLVQPVGSPLSLECTVEGTSNPNLYWYRQAAGRGLQLLFYSVGIGQISSEVPQNLSASRPQDRQFILSSKKLLLSDSGFYLCAWSVGRAGELFFGEGSRLTVL.

The chain couples TRBV7-9 to TRBJ2-7, with 8 bases matching TRBD1. CDR3 size: 14 residues. CDR1 and CDR2 (germline): SEHNR, FQNEAQ (reference sequence). V shed 2 bases and J 6 bases; nucleotides not matched to a gene: 6. CDR3 in amino acids: CASSLNGQGPEQYF. The DNA of the CDR3 is TGTGCCAGCAGCTTAAACGGACAGGGCCCCGAGCAGTACTTC.

The rearrangement joins TRBV6-2 or TRBV6-3 to TRBJ2-7, with TRBD1 as a possible D gene (6 bases). The length of the CDR3 is 13 residues. Germline V gives CDR1 MNHEY, CDR2 SVGEGT. V lost 5 bases, J lost 3 bases, and 11 bases lay in between. The DNA of the CDR3 is TGTGCCAGCAGTAGACAGGCATTCTACGAGCAGTACTTC. Translation: CASSRQAFYEQYF.

This chain uses TRBV6-5 with TRBJ1-6; D is uncertain. Trimming pared 2 bases from V and 10 bases from J, leaving 9 bases between. The CDR3 has 13 amino acids. Germline V gives CDR1 MNHEY, CDR2 SVGAGI. CDR3 bases: TGTGCCAGCAGTTACGAGGGCCCCTCACCCCTCCACTTT. It encodes CASSYEGPSPLHF.

The V call is TRBV29-1, the J call TRBJ1-3; 9 nucleotides line up with TRBD1. V was clipped by 4 bases and J by 6 bases; unmatched bases: 13. Germline CDR1 is SQVTM and CDR2 is ANQGSEA. The CDR3 runs 16 residues. The CDR3 region has the DNA TGCAGCGTTGTTGGGACTGGGACAGGGAAAGTAAACACCATATATTTT. This codes for CSVVGTGTGKVNTIYF. The full variable domain, rest sourced from reference TRBV29-1 and TRBJ1-3, is SAVISQKPSRDICQRGTSLTIQCQVDSQVTMMFWYRQQPGQSLTLIATANQGSEATYESGFVIDKFPISRPNLTFSTLTVSNMSPEDSSIYLCSVVGTGTGKVNTIYFGEGSWLTVV.

This clone has a handful of counts. The junction departs from the called germline gene at one end, perhaps through a read error. The chain carries TRBV2 and TRBJ2-7; possible D gene TRBD1, 6 bases. The CDR3 consists of 10 residues. Germline CDR1 reads SNHLY; CDR2 reads FYNNEI. This CDR3 is CAGRQDPLCF. The CDR3 DNA is TGTGCCGGTCGACAGGACCCCTTGTGCTTC.

The rearrangement links TRBV11-2 to TRBJ1-2; TRBD1 matches at 7 bases. Germline assignment: CDR1 SGHAT and CDR2 FQNNGV. The J segment lost 7 bases and the V segment lost 5 bases, leaving 10 bases of the junction unmatched. This CDR3 region has 14 residues. In nucleotides, the CDR3 is TGTGCCAGCAGCCTCCCCAGACAGGGCGGTGGCTACACCTTC. The encoded protein is CASSLPRQGGGYTF.

The chain links TRBV6-5 to TRBJ1-2, with 9 positions matching TRBD1. CDR3 length: 14 amino acids. Per the germline V gene, CDR1 is MNHEY and CDR2 is SVGAGI. Trimming at V came to 6 bases and at J to 8 bases, leaving 10 bases not matched to a gene. The CDR3 DNA reads as TGTGCCAGCAGCATAGACAGGGGGGTAGGGGGCTACACCTTC. Amino acid sequence: CASSIDRGVGGYTF.

The chain has TRBV3-1 (or the pseudogene TRBV3-2) and TRBJ1-3, with TRBD1 matching 7 bases. This CDR3 region has 17 residues. Trimming cost V 4 bases and J 3 bases; bases outside gene matches: 12. The germline V gene has CDR1 LGHDT and CDR2 YNNKEL (reference sequence). DNA for the CDR3: TGTGCCAGCAGCCTGGCGAGAGAGGGGGCGCTTGGAAACACCATATATTTT. It yields the protein CASSLAREGALGNTIYF.

The chain is built from TRBV24-1 and TRBJ2-5; TRBD1 agrees at 7 bases. V shed 0 bases and J 3 bases; nucleotides not matched to a gene: 3. The CDR3 covers 15 residues. Germline V lookup: CDR1 KGHDR, CDR2 SFDVKD. This CDR3 is CATSDLAQGKETQYF. The CDR3 DNA follows: TGTGCCACCAGTGATTTGGCACAGGGGAAAGAGACCCAGTACTTC.

The CDR3 sequence: CASSYTDRSYGYTF. The CDR3 DNA is TGTGCCAGCAGTTACACCGACAGAAGCTATGGCTACACCTTC. The chain joins TRBV6-2 or TRBV6-3 to TRBJ1-2; TRBD1 might be the D (5 bases). CDR1 and CDR2 from the germline V gene are MNHEY and SVGEGT. Deletions cut 2 bases from V and 4 bases from J, with 11 bases between. The CDR3 runs 14 residues.

In DNA form, the CDR3 reads TGTGCCAGCAGTTACTCGGGGACAGGGGGCGAAAAACTGTTTTTT. It translates to CASSYSGTGGEKLFF. This rearrangement joins TRBV6-5 to TRBJ1-4; 12 bases map to TRBD1. Germline CDR1 and CDR2: MNHEY and SVGAGI. The CDR3 covers 15 residues. The V gene end was trimmed by 0 bases and the J gene end by 8 bases; junction bases not matched to a gene: 1.

V gene TRBV11-2 combines with J gene TRBJ2-7; maybe TRBD1 (6 bases). This CDR3 comprises 12 residues. The ends were cut back, 7 bases at V and 5 bases at J, with 12 bases in the middle. Germline-derived CDR1 and CDR2 are SGHAT and FQNNGV. This CDR3 is CASTTGINEQYF. The CDR3 DNA is TGTGCCAGCACTACAGGGATCAACGAGCAGTACTTC.

The CDR3, as DNA: TGTGCCAGCAGCGCGAGGCTGGGACAGGTTTCCTACAATGAGCAGTTCTTC. Residues: CASSARLGQVSYNEQFF. The chain carries TRBV7-6 and TRBJ2-1, with 8 positions matching TRBD1. Germline CDR1 reads SGHVS; CDR2 reads FNYEAQ. The CDR3 is 17 residues long. The trim removed 5 bases at V and 1 base at J, leaving 10 bases unmatched.

The V call is TRBV19, the J call TRBJ2-3, with a weak D call TRBD2 (5 bases). This CDR3 is built from 17 residues. V gave up 1 base and J gave up 4 bases, with 18 bases separating them. Germline CDR1 and CDR2: LNHDA and SQIVND (reference sequence). CDR3 protein: CASSIGLLDTFADTQYF. CDR3 nucleotide sequence: TGTGCCAGTAGTATAGGCCTACTAGACACTTTCGCAGATACGCAGTATTTT.

The chain links TRBV30 to TRBJ1-4, with TRBD1 matching over 10 bases. The CDR3 has 16 amino acids. V dropped 4 bases and J dropped 8; count of bases not matched to a gene: 13. CDR1 is GTSNPN and CDR2 is SVGIG in the germline V gene (reference sequence). The CDR3 sequence is CAWKGGRDRGREKLFF. The CDR3 coding sequence is TGTGCCTGGAAAGGAGGCCGGGACAGGGGTCGGGAAAAACTGTTTTTT. Together with reference TRBV30 and TRBJ1-4, the CDR3 gives the full variable domain: SQTIHQWPATLVQPVGSPLSLECTVEGTSNPNLYWYRQAAGRGLQLLFYSVGIGQISSEVPQNLSASRPQDRQFILSSKKLLLSDSGFYLCAWKGGRDRGREKLFFGSGTQLSVL.